Below are 27 T cell receptor beta chains sequenced from a single sample in a study of spatial heterogeneity in lung cancer. TCRdb recomputed calls from the 5' RACE reads with MiXCR, one row per CDR3 protein. The profile covers 8,500 to 14,000 distinct CDR3 sequences, with about 9.5% appearing a single time and approximately 36% taken by the ten largest. Time point of the sample: blood at routine non-recurrence follow-up after resection. Sequenced material: PBMCs, taken at follow-up. The receptors were sampled from a female donor with early-stage non-small cell lung cancer.

In its sample, this clonotype was seen many times. The rearrangement uses TRBV5-4 and TRBJ2-1, with a weak D call TRBD2 (6 bases). The CDR3 has 16 amino acids. The V end lost 3 bases, the J end lost 9 bases, and 22 bases lay between the germline ends. Germline CDR1 reads SGHNT; CDR2 reads YYREEE (reference sequence). The DNA of the CDR3 is TGTGCCAGCAGCTCGCCATCTAGCGTCCTACAGACTGAGCAGTTCTTC. Protein product: CASSSPSSVLQTEQFF.

This clonotype was observed at least ten times. The genes are TRBV5-1 and TRBJ1-4; D not certain. V lost 0 bases and J lost 4, with 7 bases in between. The CDR3 is 14 amino acids. In germline, CDR1 is SGHRS, CDR2 YFSETQ. The CDR3, as DNA: TGCGCCAGCAGCTTGGACGGAGTTAATGAAAAACTGTTTTTT. Its protein is CASSLDGVNEKLFF.

This clonotype is medium-sized by share. CDR3 sequence (DNA): TGTGCCAGCAGTTACTCGAACAGGGGAGGCACCGGGGAGCTGTTTTTT. Translated, it gives CASSYSNRGGTGELFF. The chain combines TRBV6-5 with TRBJ2-2; D may be TRBD1 (7 bases). Germline V gives CDR1 MNHEY, CDR2 SVGAGI. The V and J ends lost 0 bases and 4 bases respectively, with 12 bases between them. The CDR3 length is 16 residues.

This clonotype was detected once. The rearrangement links TRBV11-2 to TRBJ1-2; the D is unclear. The germline gives CDR1 SGHAT, CDR2 FQNNGV. The CDR3 sequence is 14 residues long. Trimming removed 0 bases from V and 6 bases from J, with 11 bases in between. CDR3 sequence: CASSLEGLLNGYTF. The CDR3 DNA reads TGTGCCAGCAGCTTAGAGGGTCTTCTTAATGGCTACACCTTC.

This clonotype was recorded many times. The chain joins TRBV18 to TRBJ1-1; 9 nucleotides match TRBD1. The CDR3 consists of 16 residues. Unmatched junction bases numbered 5, after V lost 2 bases and J lost 1 base. Germline V gives CDR1 KGHSH, CDR2 LQKENI. The CDR3 loop reads CASSPDWGQGNTEAFF. The CDR3 bases are TGTGCCAGCTCACCAGACTGGGGACAGGGGAACACTGAAGCTTTCTTT.

This clonotype was counted many times. The chain recombines TRBV5-1 with TRBJ2-2; 7 bases line up with TRBD1. In germline, CDR1 is SGHRS, CDR2 YFSETQ. The CDR3 runs to 15 residues. Trimming at V came to 4 bases and at J to 5 bases, leaving 8 bases not matched to a gene. CDR3 in amino acids: CASSKGDSGTGELFF. CDR3 DNA sequence: TGCGCCAGCAGCAAGGGGGACAGCGGAACCGGGGAGCTGTTTTTT.

This clonotype appeared many times. The J gene is TRBJ2-5, the V gene TRBV29-1; possibly TRBD1 for D (6 bases). CDR3 length: 12 amino acids. Per the germline V gene, CDR1 is SQVTM and CDR2 is ANQGSEA. Between the trimmed V and J ends, which lost 7 bases and 5 bases, there was a span of 14 bases. CDR3 residues: CSAKQGSETQYF. CDR3 in DNA: TGCAGCGCAAAACAGGGAAGCGAGACCCAGTACTTC.

This clonotype has ten or more counts. The genes are TRBV30 and TRBJ1-2; TRBD1 might be the D (5 bases). V shed 2 bases and J shed 8 bases, with 15 bases lying between them. This CDR3 has 13 residues. Germline V gene lookup returns CDR1 GTSNPN and CDR2 SVGIG (reference sequence). The CDR3 protein is CAWSLQAAGGYTF. The CDR3 bases are TGTGCCTGGAGTTTACAGGCGGCAGGGGGCTACACCTTC.

This clonotype was counted many times. This sequence joins TRBV5-4 and TRBJ2-1; 12 nucleotides align to TRBD2. This CDR3 contains 21 residues. Germline CDR1 and CDR2: SGHNT and YYREEE (reference sequence). The trim removed 2 bases at V and 2 bases at J, leaving 17 bases unmatched. The CDR3 here is CASSFTGLAGHLTDPYNEQFF. The CDR3 nucleotides read TGTGCCAGCAGCTTTACGGGACTAGCGGGCCATCTTACTGATCCCTACAATGAGCAGTTCTTC. The complete variable domain, with remaining parts taken from reference TRBV5-4 and TRBJ2-1, reads ETGVTQSPTHLIKTRGQQVTLRCSSQSGHNTVSWYQQALGQGPQFIFQYYREEENGRGNFPPRFSGLQFPNYSSELNVNALELDDSALYLCASSFTGLAGHLTDPYNEQFFGPGTRLTVL.

Remarks on this clonotype: This may stem from a read error, because a much larger clone lies one nucleotide away. This sequence joins TRBV10-3 and TRBJ2-5; the D call may be TRBD1 or TRBD2 (6 bases each). V was cut by 8 bases and J by 1 base, with 14 bases left in between. The CDR3 is 14 amino acids. Germline V gene sequence: CDR1 ENHRY, CDR2 SYGVKD. The CDR3 DNA reads as TGTGCCATCGGCCCCGGGGGCGGCCAAGAGACCCAGTACTTC. It specifies CAIGPGGGQETQYF.

This clonotype showed up many times. The chain is built from TRBV19 and TRBJ2-2; no clear D. The germline gives CDR1 LNHDA, CDR2 SQIVND (reference sequence). CDR3 size: 15 residues. V lost 3 bases and J lost 2, with 10 bases in between. The CDR3 here is CASSIGSLNTGELFF. Written as DNA, the CDR3 is TGTGCCAGTAGTATTGGCAGTTTAAACACCGGGGAGCTGTTTTTT.

This clonotype was seen ten or more times. The chain links TRBV29-1 to TRBJ2-1, with 10 bases fitting TRBD2. Unmatched junction bases numbered 10, after V lost 4 bases and J lost 10 bases. CDR1 is SQVTM, CDR2 ANQGSEA, per germline. The CDR3 contains 14 residues. The chain's CDR3 is CSVVAGGLNWEQFF. The DNA of the CDR3 is TGCAGCGTTGTAGCGGGGGGACTTAATTGGGAGCAGTTCTTC.

This clonotype has a handful of counts. CDR3 loop: CASSSISTGNTIYF. CDR3 sequence (DNA): TGTGCCAGCAGTTCAATTTCCACGGGAAACACCATATATTTT. V and J are TRBV28 and TRBJ1-3, with D hard to call. The CDR3 is 14 residues long. Germline loops: CDR1 MDHEN, CDR2 SYDVKM. Trimming stripped 4 bases from V and 4 bases from J, with 11 bases between.

This clonotype came up many times. J is TRBJ1-2 and V is TRBV18; D is undetermined. This CDR3 region has 13 residues. Germline values: CDR1 KGHSH, CDR2 LQKENI. Trimming shortened V by 1 base and J by 6 bases, and 9 bases separated the two germline ends. CDR3 sequence: CASSPLPGDGYTF. CDR3 DNA sequence: TGTGCCAGCTCACCACTTCCTGGGGATGGCTACACCTTC.

This clonotype was observed at least ten times. DNA of the CDR3: TGTGCCACCAGTGCTTCGGGGGTTCATGAAGCTTTCTTT. Amino acids: CATSASGVHEAFF. The rearrangement links TRBV24-1 to TRBJ1-1; TRBD1 might be the D (5 bases). The germline V gene encodes CDR1 KGHDR and CDR2 SFDVKD. V was cut by 5 bases and J by 7 bases, with 13 bases left in between. This CDR3 is built from 13 residues.

This clonotype was counted ten times or more. The V gene is TRBV2, the J gene TRBJ2-7; D remains unclear. Germline assignment: CDR1 SNHLY and CDR2 FYNNEI. Trimming cost V 3 bases and J 5 bases, with 8 bases left between them. The CDR3 length is 12 residues. The CDR3 protein is CASSDYLNEQYV. As DNA, the CDR3 is TGTGCCAGCAGTGACTATCTGAACGAGCAGTACGTC.

This clonotype showed up many times. The V gene is TRBV7-9, the J gene TRBJ1-1, with D possibly matching TRBD1 (6 bases). This CDR3 comprises 16 residues. V was trimmed by 7 bases and J by 3 bases, leaving 21 bases between them. Germline CDR1 SEHNR, CDR2 FQNEAQ (reference sequence). The DNA of the CDR3 is TGTGCCAGCACACTAACGGGGGCGGGTGCGGACACTGAAGCTTTCTTT. Protein product: CASTLTGAGADTEAFF.

The rearrangement uses TRBV29-1 and TRBJ2-5; possibly TRBD1 for D (6 bases). Trimming removed 6 bases from V and 2 bases from J, with 13 bases in between. CDR3 length: 13 residues. Per the germline V gene, CDR1 is SQVTM and CDR2 is ANQGSEA. The CDR3 sequence: CSVGDGQQETQYF. CDR3 nucleotide sequence: TGCAGCGTAGGTGATGGACAGCAAGAGACCCAGTACTTC.

This clonotype was seen at least ten times. The chain combines TRBV4-3 with TRBJ2-5, with TRBD1 matching 10 bases. Germline V gene sequence: CDR1 LGHNA, CDR2 YSLEER. The trim removed 1 base at V and 5 bases at J, leaving 4 bases unmatched. The CDR3 is 15 amino acids. The chain's CDR3 is CASSQGQGAGETQYF. CDR3 in DNA: TGCGCCAGCAGCCAAGGACAGGGGGCTGGTGAGACCCAGTACTTC.

Many counts were recorded for this clonotype. The chain has TRBV30 and TRBJ1-1; D not resolved. Germline V gives CDR1 GTSNPN, CDR2 SVGIG (reference sequence). This CDR3 is built from 13 residues. The ends were cut back, 1 base at V and 3 bases at J, with 9 bases in the middle. In DNA, the CDR3 is TGTGCCTGGAGTGGACAACTTCACACTGAAGCTTTCTTT. This translates into CAWSGQLHTEAFF.

In this sample, this clonotype turned up many times. The junction departs from germline at one end; a sequencing error may be responsible. The chain links TRBV7-8 to TRBJ1-5; tentatively, D is TRBD1 (5 bases). The CDR3 is 16 residues long. Germline-derived CDR1 and CDR2 are SGHVS and FQNEAQ. CDR3 in amino acids: CASSLNFGGSSQPQHF. The CDR3 nucleotides read TGTGCCAGCAGCTTAAATTTTGGGGGTAGCAGTCAGCCCCAGCATTTT. Full variable domain (missing parts from reference TRBV7-8 and TRBJ1-5): GAGVSQSPRYKVAKRGQDVALRCDPISGHVSLFWYQQALGQGPEFLTYFQNEAQLDKSGLPSDRFFAERPEGSVSTLKIQRTQQEDSAVYLCASSLNFGGSSQPQHFGDGTRLSIL.

This clonotype was detected ten times or more. V and J are TRBV6-2 or TRBV6-3 and TRBJ2-7, with D tentatively TRBD1 (6 bases). The CDR3 covers 16 residues. Between the trimmed V and J ends, which lost 4 bases and 9 bases, there was a span of 25 bases. The germline V gene has CDR1 MNHEY and CDR2 SVGEGT. The CDR3 region has the DNA TGTGCCAGCAGTTCTCCAACCAGGGGATCCGTGATTTGGCAGTACTTC. Translating gives CASSSPTRGSVIWQYF.

The table lists this clonotype with many counts. The chain couples TRBV20-1 to TRBJ2-3; 7 positions agree with TRBD2. The CDR3 length is 14 residues. J gave up 3 bases and V 5 bases, and 8 bases lay outside the gene matches. Germline CDR1 reads DFQATT; CDR2 reads SNEGSKA (reference sequence). The CDR3 sequence is CSARRGLSTDTQYF. The CDR3 coding sequence is TGCAGTGCTCGCCGGGGACTATCAACAGATACGCAGTATTTT.

There are many counts of this clonotype. The CDR3 nucleotides read TGTGCCAGCTCACTGACAGGGTCCAGAGAGACCCAGTACTTC. It translates to CASSLTGSRETQYF. The chain joins TRBV18 to TRBJ2-5; 7 bases align to TRBD1. J gave up 4 bases and V 4 bases, and 6 bases lay outside the gene matches. This CDR3 has 14 residues. Germline V lookup: CDR1 KGHSH, CDR2 LQKENI.

This clonotype was counted many times. V usage is TRBV6-2 or TRBV6-3 and J usage is TRBJ2-6; D may be TRBD2 (6 bases). The CDR3 covers 16 residues. CDR1 is MNHEY, CDR2 SVGEGT, per germline. The V end was cut by 2 bases, the J end by 2 bases, with 10 bases between. This CDR3 reads CASSYREVAGANVLTF. Here the CDR3 DNA reads TGTGCCAGCAGTTACAGGGAGGTGGCTGGGGCCAACGTCCTGACTTTC.

This clonotype has at least ten counts. The gene calls are TRBV7-2 and TRBJ2-7, with 8 bases aligning to TRBD2. CDR1 SGHTA and CDR2 FQGNSA come from the germline V gene. The V gene end was trimmed by 5 bases and the J gene end by 0 bases; junction bases not matched to a gene: 3. The CDR3 contains 14 residues. The CDR3 loop reads CASSLSGTSYEQYF. The CDR3 DNA reads TGTGCCAGCAGCCTTAGCGGGACCTCCTACGAGCAGTACTTC.

This clonotype was picked up many times. The J gene is TRBJ2-2, the V gene TRBV5-1; no clear D. The CDR3 extends over 15 amino acids. Germline values: CDR1 SGHRS, CDR2 YFSETQ. Trimming removed 0 bases at V and 1 base at J, with 7 bases between. The CDR3 here is CASSLGLGNTGELFF. The CDR3 DNA sequence: TGCGCCAGCAGCTTGGGGCTCGGGAACACCGGGGAGCTGTTTTTT.